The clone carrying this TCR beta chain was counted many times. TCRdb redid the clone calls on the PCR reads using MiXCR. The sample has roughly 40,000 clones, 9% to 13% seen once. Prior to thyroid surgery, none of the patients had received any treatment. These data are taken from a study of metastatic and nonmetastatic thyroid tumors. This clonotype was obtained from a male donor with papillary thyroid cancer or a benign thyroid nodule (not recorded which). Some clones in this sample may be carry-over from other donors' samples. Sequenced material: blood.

This chain's CDR3 is CASSATGPGEKLFF. The CDR3 DNA is TGTGCCAGCAGCGCCACTGGTCCGGGGGAAAAACTGTTTTTT. J is TRBJ1-4 and V is TRBV7-9; D not certain. The V end was cut by 5 bases, the J end by 8 bases, with 15 bases between. CDR3 length: 14 residues. Germline V lookup: CDR1 SEHNR, CDR2 FQNEAQ (reference sequence).